A selection of T cell receptor beta chains follows, all from one sample in a study of T cells after posttransplantation cyclophosphamide. Method: immunoSEQ multiplex PCR; TCRdb's copy keeps in-frame clones and lacks some. This repertoire shows approximately 52,000 clones, about 86% found once; its top ten account for about 3%. What was sequenced was PBMCs. The receptor source for this set is a young man with a blood cancer, CMV-positive, and with a related stem cell donor. The CDR3 runs from the conserved cysteine through the conserved F or W. A D gene is named only where the DNA matches it firmly. Rows give clone size only sometimes, using once, few, many, or a class for an expanded clone.

j_call v_call clone_size d_call cdr3_aa cdr3_nt
TRBJ2-1 TRBV27 - TRBD1 CASSSTGERDEQFF TGTGCCAGCAGTTCCACAGGGGAGAGGGATGAGCAGTTCTTC
TRBJ1-3 TRBV28 - - CASSFSRGRGGNTIYF TGTGCCAGCAGTTTCAGCAGGGGAAGAGGTGGAAACACCATATATTTT
TRBJ2-4 TRBV19 - TRBD2 CASSSLAGGGGNIQYF TGTGCCAGTAGTTCACTAGCGGGGGGGGGCGGAAACATTCAGTACTTC
TRBJ1-1 TRBV28 - - CASSTGYWSGAFF TGTGCCAGCAGTACAGGGTATTGGAGCGGAGCTTTCTTT
TRBJ1-5 TRBV27 - - CASSSYSNQPQHF TGTGCCAGCAGTTCCTATAGCAATCAGCCCCAGCATTTT
TRBJ2-1 TRBV7-3 - - CASSSQGEQFF TGTGCCAGCAGCTCCCAGGGTGAGCAGTTCTTC
TRBJ1-2 TRBV6-1 - - CASSVGAGMNLGYTF TGTGCCAGCAGTGTGGGGGCAGGGATGAACCTGGGCTACACCTTC
TRBJ1-3 TRBV14 - TRBD1 CASSFRRNAGGLFGNTIYF TGTGCCAGCAGCTTCCGTCGAAACGCAGGGGGCTTATTTGGAAACACCATATATTTT
TRBJ1-4 TRBV19 - - CASMADNEKLFF TGTGCCAGTATGGCGGATAATGAAAAACTGTTTTTT
TRBJ2-1 TRBV7-9 - - CASSLARLSSYNEQFF TGTGCCAGCAGCCTAGCGCGGCTGAGCTCCTACAATGAGCAGTTCTTC
TRBJ1-4 TRBV30 - - CAWSLGRLNEKLFF TGTGCCTGGAGTCTAGGGAGACTGAATGAAAAACTGTTTTTT
TRBJ2-3 TRBV15 - TRBD1 CATSRVGQGTDTQYF TGTGCCACCAGCAGAGTTGGACAGGGGACAGATACGCAGTATTTT
TRBJ2-2 TRBV6-6 few - CASSYRRGITGELFF TGTGCCAGCAGTTACCGGCGAGGCATCACCGGGGAGCTGTTTTTT
TRBJ1-1 TRBV6-6 - TRBD1 CASSYIQGNEAFF TGTGCCAGCAGTTACATACAGGGGAATGAAGCTTTCTTT
TRBJ1-5 TRBV9 - TRBD1 CASSVADRGWDQPQHF TGTGCCAGCAGCGTAGCCGACAGGGGATGGGATCAGCCCCAGCATTTT
TRBJ1-2 TRBV27 - - CASSFSGARYGYTF TGTGCCAGCAGTTTCTCAGGGGCGCGGTATGGCTACACCTTC
TRBJ2-2 TRBV5-1 - TRBD2 CASSYGLADSLNTGELFF TGCGCCAGCAGCTATGGACTAGCGGACTCCCTGAACACCGGGGAGCTGTTTTTT
TRBJ2-3 TRBV4-3 - TRBD2 CASSGTSGNTDTQYF TGCGCCAGCAGCGGGACTAGCGGGAACACAGATACGCAGTATTTT
TRBJ1-5 TRBV15 - - CATSRQGWEGNQPQHF TGTGCCACCAGCAGACAGGGCTGGGAGGGCAATCAGCCCCAGCATTTT
TRBJ2-1 TRBV28 - TRBD1 CASSWDRSSNEQFF TGTGCCAGCAGTTGGGACAGGTCGTCCAATGAGCAGTTCTTC
TRBJ2-3 TRBV5-4 - - CASSLEQDGGTDTQYF TGTGCCAGCAGCTTGGAGCAGGACGGGGGCACAGATACGCAGTATTTT
TRBJ1-5 TRBV6-1 - - CASKYSNQPQHF TGTGCCAGCAAATATAGCAATCAGCCCCAGCATTTT
TRBJ1-2 TRBV7-9 - - CASSRSNAVKYYGYTF TGTGCCAGCAGCCGATCGAATGCAGTCAAGTACTATGGCTACACCTTC
TRBJ1-2 TRBV7-8 - TRBD1 CASNTGGASLFF TGTGCCAGCAATACAGGGGGCGCTTCCCTCTTCTTC
TRBJ1-1 TRBV29-1 once - CSVERGGEADTEAFF TGCAGCGTTGAAAGAGGAGGGGAAGCGGACACTGAAGCTTTCTTT
TRBJ1-1 TRBV4-2 - - CASSQVPRQAHNTEAFF TGTGCCAGCAGCCAAGTACCCCGACAGGCCCATAACACTGAAGCTTTCTTT
TRBJ2-1 TRBV7-9 - - CASSTRHSEYTLAYNEQFF TGTGCCAGCAGCACCAGACATAGCGAGTACACTCTTGCCTACAATGAGCAGTTCTTC
TRBJ1-3 TRBV7-2 - - CASSLDFSGNTIYF TGTGCCAGCAGCTTAGACTTCTCTGGAAACACCATATATTTT
TRBJ2-7 TRBV28 - TRBD2 CASSLPLASGGLYEQYF TGTGCCAGCAGTTTACCCTTGGCTAGCGGAGGCCTCTACGAGCAGTACTTC
TRBJ1-2 TRBV9 - - CASSASRDYYGYTF TGTGCCAGCAGCGCGTCCCGGGACTACTATGGCTACACCTTC
TRBJ1-2 TRBV25-1 - TRBD1 CASTTTGNYGYTF TGTGCCAGCACAACGACAGGGAACTATGGCTACACCTTC
TRBJ2-6 TRBV18 - - CASSPINRASSGANVLTF TGTGCCAGCTCACCAATCAACAGGGCAAGCTCTGGGGCCAACGTCCTGACTTTC
TRBJ1-1 TRBV5-6 - - CASSFRTSNTEAFF TGTGCCAGCAGCTTTCGGACAAGCAACACTGAAGCTTTCTTT
TRBJ2-3 TRBV5-1 - TRBD2 CASSLGAGVFSDTQYF TGCGCCAGCAGCTTGGGAGCGGGAGTGTTTTCAGATACGCAGTATTTT
TRBJ1-1 TRBV5-4 - TRBD1 CASSADRERNTEAFF TGTGCCAGCAGCGCGGACAGGGAACGGAACACTGAAGCTTTCTTT
TRBJ2-7 TRBV5-1 - - CASSFGGSRMLPYEQYF TGCGCCAGCAGCTTTGGGGGGTCCCGAATGCTACCCTACGAGCAGTACTTC